This record covers a single T cell receptor beta chain. Its antigen is still unknown. The germline CDR1 and CDR2 sequences are SGHRS and YFSETQ. Deletions cut 1 base from V and 5 bases from J, with 6 bases between. The CDR3 runs 13 residues. This sample is part of a study of T cell responses to AZD1222 COVID-19 vaccine. Study-wide points: Samples come after the peak T cell response, not at day 14. Among the donors, most were white British and more were female, and clonal diversity was possibly underestimated.

TCRdb keeps only in-frame clones here, not all; method: immunoSEQ multiplex PCR. The data show roughly 120,000 clones, roughly 84% seen once. The sequence came from an adult who received the AZD1222 COVID-19 vaccine. This specimen was peripheral blood, taken 28 days after the second AZD1222 dose. The rearrangement uses TRBV5-1 and TRBJ1-4; D is unresolved. The CDR3 region is CASSLHENEKLFF. The CDR3 coding sequence is TGCGCCAGCAGCTTGCATGAAAATGAAAAACTGTTTTTT.